Listed below are T cell receptor beta chains from one sample, sequenced in a study of blood T cell repertoires in COVID-19. The table came from immunoSEQ multiplex PCR; TCRdb's copy has only in-frame clones and leaves some out. The sample consists of some 330,000 clones, 75% to 90% of them appearing once. The sample comprised PBMCs or T cells enriched from blood (not recorded which). All receptors come from a woman between 45 and 65 years old who had recovered from COVID-19. Both conserved end residues are part of each CDR3. D genes are given only for firm matches. Where a row states a size, it is once, few, many or the class of an expanded clone; other rows omit it.

>NA|many|TRBV7-3|TRBJ2-7
CASSSPGGEQYF
TGTGCCAGCAGCTCTCCCGGGGGCGAGCAGTACTTC
>TRBD2|few|TRBV7-2|TRBJ2-1
CASSLGASGKFYNEQFF
TGTGCCAGCAGCTTAGGGGCTAGCGGGAAATTCTACAATGAGCAGTTCTTC
>NA|NA|TRBV28|TRBJ1-2
CASSGVYGYTF
TGTGCCAGCAGTGGAGTCTATGGCTACACCTTC
>TRBD1|NA|TRBV6-5|TRBJ1-3
CASSQAGQLSNTIYF
TGTGCCAGCAGCCAGGCGGGACAGCTATCAAACACCATATATTTT
>TRBD2|NA|TRBV11-2|TRBJ2-3
CASSLEGGLLAGTDTQYF
TGTGCCAGCAGCTTAGAAGGGGGACTACTAGCGGGCACAGATACGCAGTATTTT
>NA|NA|TRBV6-5|TRBJ1-1
CASWTATEAFF
TGTGCCAGCTGGACAGCCACTGAAGCTTTCTTT
>NA|NA|TRBV11-2|TRBJ1-2
CASSPSGYGYTF
TGTGCCAGCAGCCCCTCGGGGTATGGCTACACCTTC
>NA|once|TRBV9|TRBJ2-1
CASSVGAAEYNEQFF
TGTGCCAGCAGCGTAGGAGCCGCCGAGTACAATGAGCAGTTCTTC
>TRBD1|NA|TRBV18|TRBJ1-3
CASSPMGQTGNTIYF
TGTGCCAGCTCCCCGATGGGACAGACTGGAAACACCATATATTTT
>NA|NA|TRBV6-2/TRBV6-3|TRBJ2-3
CASSQSGGRYF
TGTGCCAGCAGCCAGAGCGGCGGCCGATATTTT
>NA|once|TRBV11-3|TRBJ1-1
CASSSQVNTEAFF
TGTGCCAGCAGCTCACAGGTTAACACTGAAGCTTTCTTT
>NA|NA|TRBV12-3/TRBV12-4|TRBJ2-1
CASKGQGLEQFF
TGTGCCAGCAAGGGGCAGGGTCTTGAGCAGTTCTTC
>NA|NA|TRBV19|TRBJ1-5
CASSIRGQPQHF
TGTGCCAGTAGTATTCGGGGTCAGCCCCAGCATTTT
>TRBD1|NA|TRBV27|TRBJ2-7
CASSFIGTGVPSYEQYF
TGTGCCAGCAGTTTTATCGGGACAGGGGTTCCGTCCTACGAGCAGTACTTC
>TRBD1|NA|TRBV6-2/TRBV6-3|TRBJ1-1
CASSYSGTGPSPRGF
TGTGCCAGCAGTTACTCGGGGACAGGGCCTAGCCCTCGGGGCTTT
>TRBD1|NA|TRBV27|TRBJ1-1
CASSSRQGAETEAFF
TGTGCCAGCAGTAGTCGACAGGGGGCAGAGACTGAAGCTTTCTTT
>NA|NA|TRBV6-5|TRBJ1-2
CASYGPPVYGYTF
TGTGCCAGCTATGGGCCCCCGGTTTATGGCTACACCTTC
>TRBD1|NA|TRBV2|TRBJ1-5
CASAIPPGQPGF
TGTGCCAGCGCCATCCCGCCGGGACAGCCTGGTTTT
>NA|NA|TRBV29-1|TRBJ1-4
CSAGTSTNEKLFF
TGCAGCGCGGGGACTTCAACTAATGAAAAACTGTTTTTT
>TRBD1|few|TRBV23-1|TRBJ1-4
CASSPTGGVCFSLTNEKLFF
TGCGCCAGCAGCCCGACAGGGGGCGTTTGTTTTTCTTTGACTAATGAAAAACTGTTTTTT
>NA|NA|TRBV3-1/TRBV3-2|TRBJ1-1
CASSTVESTEAFF
TGTGCCAGCAGCACAGTCGAGAGTACTGAAGCTTTCTTT
>TRBD1|NA|TRBV7-9|TRBJ1-6
CASSLGTGGPPLHF
TGTGCCAGCAGCTTAGGGACAGGGGGCCCACCCCTCCACTTT